This T cell receptor beta chain was sequenced in a study of T cell responses to AZD1222 COVID-19 vaccine. The assay was immunoSEQ multiplex PCR, and TCRdb's table has in-frame clones only and misses some. This sample carries about 76,000 clones, 60% to 85% of them seen once, and the ten largest clones take 27%. V gave up 4 bases and J gave up 7 bases, with 11 bases separating them. The CDR3 extends over 14 amino acids. Germline V gene lookup returns CDR1 SGHVS and CDR2 FQNEAQ. The sample consisted of peripheral blood, taken 28 days after the second dose of the MenACWY control vaccine. This clonotype was sampled from an adult who received the MenACWY meningococcal vaccine as a control. This chain links TRBV7-8 with TRBJ1-6; tentatively, D is TRBD1 (5 bases). The chain's CDR3 is CASSSRPGNSPLHF. For the CDR3, the DNA is TGTGCCAGCAGCTCCAGACCAGGGAATTCACCCCTCCACTTT.